This T cell receptor beta chain came from a study of blood T cells in healthy people across ages. Primers used in a second PCR of roughly 7 to 12 cycles were a sample-barcoded 5' primer and a J-beta primer mix. MiXCR was run by TCRdb on the 5' RACE reads, yielding one entry per CDR3 protein. The profile shows about 2 million distinct CDR3 sequences, 40% to 55% of them singletons. V was shortened by 2 bases and J by 3 bases, with 16 bases between the two germline ends. Looked up from germline, CDR1 is LGHNA and CDR2 is YSLEER. The length of the CDR3 is 16 residues. The source of this sequence is a woman between 40 and 55 years old in good health. Sequences were obtained from blood. This rearrangement joins TRBV4-3 to TRBJ1-2; possibly TRBD1 for D (5 bases). This CDR3 reads CASSQNVRGYDYGYTF. The CDR3 DNA reads as TGCGCCAGCAGCCAAAATGTCCGGGGCTATGACTATGGCTACACCTTC.